Following are 11 T cell receptor beta chains from one sample sequenced in a study of blood T cells in healthy people across ages. It was with a sample-barcoded 5' primer and a J-beta primer mix that a second PCR of roughly 7 to 12 cycles was run. Each CDR3 protein is one row after TCRdb ran MiXCR on the 5' RACE reads. Of about 1.4 million distinct CDR3 sequences in the sample, roughly 59% were seen once. Sequenced material: blood. The receptors derive from a man younger than 35 in good health.

This clonotype showed up just once. The chain joins TRBV20-1 to TRBJ1-5; TRBD1 might be the D (5 bases). Trimming stripped 4 bases from V and 0 bases from J, with 10 bases between. Germline-derived CDR1 and CDR2 are DFQATT and SNEGSKA (reference sequence). CDR3 length: 14 residues. CDR3 sequence: CSAIDSSSNQPQHF. The CDR3 region has the DNA TGCAGTGCTATCGACAGTTCTAGCAATCAGCCCCAGCATTTT.

The chain is built from TRBV27 and TRBJ2-3, with D perhaps TRBD2 (7 bases). CDR1 and CDR2 from the germline V gene are MNHEY and SMNVEV (reference sequence). This CDR3 contains 17 residues. The V gene lost 3 bases and the J gene lost 5 bases, with 21 bases spanning the gap. In DNA, the CDR3 is TGTGCCAGCAGTTTTGCCTCCGGTAGGGGGGGAAAAGATACGCAGTATTTT. As protein: CASSFASGRGGKDTQYF.

The chain carries TRBV7-2 and TRBJ2-5; D is possibly TRBD2 (7 bases). The J call is uncertain, as TRBJ2-7 better fits the DNA end. There are 13 residues in the CDR3. From germline, CDR1 is SGHTA and CDR2 FQGNSA. The CDR3 DNA sequence: TGTGCCAGCAGCTCAAGGGGGGGTCGCGAGCAGTACTTC. Encoded protein: CASSSRGGREQYF.

The gene calls are TRBV5-5 and TRBJ2-3, with D perhaps matching TRBD2 (5 bases). CDR3 length: 15 amino acids. Per germline, CDR1 SGHKS and CDR2 YYEKEE (reference sequence). V was trimmed by 1 base and J by 0 bases, leaving 9 bases between them. DNA of the CDR3: TGTGCCAGCAGCTTGTTTCTAGCCAGCACAGATACGCAGTATTTT. Its protein is CASSLFLASTDTQYF.

This chain connects TRBV29-1 to TRBJ2-5; 10 bases match TRBD1. The CDR3 is 16 amino acids. Germline V gene data show CDR1 as SQVTM and CDR2 as ANQGSEA. V shed 2 bases, J shed 5 bases, and the junction held 11 bases outside the gene matches. The CDR3, as DNA: TGCAGCGTTGAATCCGGGACAGGGGCATGGGGGGAGACCCAGTACTTC. Translation: CSVESGTGAWGETQYF. Based on the CDR3 plus reference TRBV29-1 and TRBJ2-5, the full variable domain is SAVISQKPSRDICQRGTSLTIQCQVDSQVTMMFWYRQQPGQSLTLIATANQGSEATYESGFVIDKFPISRPNLTFSTLTVSNMSPEDSSIYLCSVESGTGAWGETQYFGPGTRLLVL.

This chain links TRBV6-6 with TRBJ2-1; 8 bases are shared with TRBD2. V trimming: 0 bases; J trimming: 5 bases; junction bases outside the gene matches: 3. The germline gives CDR1 MNHNY, CDR2 SVGAGI (reference sequence). CDR3 length: 15 amino acids. CDR3 nucleotide sequence: TGTGCCAGCAGTTACTCGAGACTAGCGAACAATGAGCAGTTCTTC. This gives the protein CASSYSRLANNEQFF.

This clonotype was observed at least ten times. The V gene is TRBV6-1, the J gene TRBJ2-4; the match to TRBD2 covers 7 bases. V trimming: 0 bases; J trimming: 7 bases; junction bases outside the gene matches: 9. The CDR3 length is 16 residues. Per the germline V gene, CDR1 is MNHNS and CDR2 is SASEGT. This CDR3 reads CASSEASGEGHNIQYF. CDR3 coding DNA: TGTGCCAGCAGTGAAGCGTCTGGGGAGGGCCACAACATTCAGTACTTC.

The chain has TRBV11-2 and TRBJ2-1, with 11 bases lining up with TRBD2. CDR1 and CDR2 (germline): SGHAT, FQNNGV. V lost 4 bases, J lost 7 bases, and 9 bases stayed unmatched. CDR3 length: 16 residues. CDR3 nucleotide sequence: TGTGCCAGCAGCTCCCGACTAGCGGGAAAGGTAAATGAGCAGTTCTTC. It yields the protein CASSSRLAGKVNEQFF.

V usage is TRBV15 and J usage is TRBJ1-1; D remains ambiguous. The V gene lost 0 bases and the J gene lost 2 bases, with 13 bases spanning the gap. The CDR3 is made up of 16 amino acids. The germline V gene encodes CDR1 LNHNV and CDR2 YYDKDF (reference sequence). Here the CDR3 reads CATSRDRQVSNTEAFF. The CDR3 bases are TGTGCCACCAGCAGAGATAGGCAGGTCTCCAACACTGAAGCTTTCTTT. The whole variable domain, filled in from reference TRBV15 and TRBJ1-1, reads DAMVIQNPRYQVTQFGKPVTLSCSQTLNHNVMYWYQQKSSQAPKLLFHYYDKDFNNEADTPDNFQSRRPNTSFCFLDIRSPGLGDTAMYLCATSRDRQVSNTEAFFGQGTRLTVV.

The chain recombines TRBV28 with TRBJ1-2, with 9 nucleotides matching TRBD1. Trimming took 7 bases from V and 5 from J; bases not matched to a gene: 5. The CDR3 consists of 13 residues. CDR1 is MDHEN and CDR2 is SYDVKM in the germline V gene. CDR3 nucleotides: TGTGCCAGCACCCCAGGACAGGGGTATGGCTACACCTTC. It codes for CASTPGQGYGYTF.

This chain links TRBV20-1 with TRBJ1-2, with 7 bases lining up with TRBD1. The germline gives CDR1 DFQATT, CDR2 SNEGSKA (reference sequence). This CDR3 has 11 residues. J was trimmed by 8 bases and V by 4 bases; bases with no gene match: 4. In nucleotides, the CDR3 is TGCAGTGCTACGGACAGGCGCGGCTACACCTTC. Translating gives CSATDRRGYTF.